This T cell receptor beta chain comes out of a study of blood T cell repertoires in COVID-19. Study information: Italy, Spain and the United States were the sources of the convalescent and acute COVID-19 samples. Sample material is recorded as cDNA or gDNA derived from T cells, B-cell-depleted T cells, or PBMCs.

Trimming left V 4 bases short and J 3 bases short, with 10 bases between. This CDR3 comprises 13 residues. CDR1 SGHRS and CDR2 YFSETQ come from the germline V gene. Libraries were prepared by immunoSEQ multiplex PCR; TCRdb keeps only in-frame clonotypes and omits some of them. The sample lists a few hundred thousand clones, 86% occurring once. This clone was counted between two and nine times. Other DNA sequences in the sample encode the same CDR3. The sample consisted of peripheral blood. The V gene is TRBV5-1, the J gene TRBJ1-2, with D possibly TRBD1 on 6 matching bases. This clonotype originated in a woman aged 25 to 45 with active or convalescent COVID-19. CDR3 in DNA: TGCGCCAGCAGCCCACAGGGCGACTATGGCTACACCTTC. It specifies CASSPQGDYGYTF.